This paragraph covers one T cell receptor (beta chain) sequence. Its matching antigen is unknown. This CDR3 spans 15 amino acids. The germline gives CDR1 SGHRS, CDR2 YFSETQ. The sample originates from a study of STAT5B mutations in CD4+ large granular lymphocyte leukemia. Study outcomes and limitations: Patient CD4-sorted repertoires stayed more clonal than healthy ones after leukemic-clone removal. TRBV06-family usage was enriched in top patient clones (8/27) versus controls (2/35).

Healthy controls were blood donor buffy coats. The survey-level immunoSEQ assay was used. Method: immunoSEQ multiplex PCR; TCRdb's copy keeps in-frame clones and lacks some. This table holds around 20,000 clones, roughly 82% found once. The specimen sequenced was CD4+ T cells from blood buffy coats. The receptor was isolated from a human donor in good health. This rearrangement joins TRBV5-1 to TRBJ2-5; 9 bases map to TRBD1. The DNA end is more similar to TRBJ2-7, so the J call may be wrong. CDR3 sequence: CASSTTGTGTYEQYF. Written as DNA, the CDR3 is TGCGCCAGCAGCACGACCGGGACAGGGACCTACGAGCAGTACTTC.